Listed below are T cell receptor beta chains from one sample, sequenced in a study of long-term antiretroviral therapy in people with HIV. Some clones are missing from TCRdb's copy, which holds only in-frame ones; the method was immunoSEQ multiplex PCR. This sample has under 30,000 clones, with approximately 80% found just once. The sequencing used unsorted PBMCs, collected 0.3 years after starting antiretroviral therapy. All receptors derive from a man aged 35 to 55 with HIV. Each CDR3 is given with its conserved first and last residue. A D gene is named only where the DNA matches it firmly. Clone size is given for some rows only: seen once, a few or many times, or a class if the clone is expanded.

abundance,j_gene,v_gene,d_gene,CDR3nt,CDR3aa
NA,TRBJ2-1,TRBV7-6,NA,TGTGCCAGCAGCTCATCATGGGGAGACAACTACAATGAGCAGTTCTTC,CASSSSWGDNYNEQFF
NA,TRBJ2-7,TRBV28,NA,TGTGCCAGCGGGGCTTTATACGAGCAGTACTTC,CASGALYEQYF
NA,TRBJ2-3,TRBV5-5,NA,TGTGCCAGCAGCTTGGTCGGTGGCCCAGATACGCAGTATTTT,CASSLVGGPDTQYF
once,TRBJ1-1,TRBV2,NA,TGTGCCAGCGGAGGGTTGGCAGGGCTGACTGAAGCTTTCTTT,CASGGLAGLTEAFF
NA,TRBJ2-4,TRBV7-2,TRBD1,TGTGCCAGCAGCCGGACAGGGGAGGGAAACATTCAGTACTTC,CASSRTGEGNIQYF
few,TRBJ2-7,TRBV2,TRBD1,TGTGCCAGCAGTGGGACAGGGGGCCACGAGCAGTACTTC,CASSGTGGHEQYF
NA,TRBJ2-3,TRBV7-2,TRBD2,TGTGCCAGCAGCCGGGGACTAGCCACAGATACGCAGTATTTT,CASSRGLATDTQYF
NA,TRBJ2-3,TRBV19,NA,TGTGCCAGTAGTATAGGGTTGGCAGATACGCAGTATTTT,CASSIGLADTQYF
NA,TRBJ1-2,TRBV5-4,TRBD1,TGTGCCAGCAGCCCCGGTCCCGGGACAGCGAACTATGGCTACACCTTC,CASSPGPGTANYGYTF
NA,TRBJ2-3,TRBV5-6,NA,TGTGCCAGCAGCTTGATGAGGGAGACTATCACAGATACGCAGTATTTT,CASSLMRETITDTQYF
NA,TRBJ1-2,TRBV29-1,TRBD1,TGCAGCGTTGACAGGGGGGACTATGGCTACACCTTC,CSVDRGDYGYTF
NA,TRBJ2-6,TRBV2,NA,TGTGCCAGCACTTCTGGGGCCAACGTCCTGACTTTC,CASTSGANVLTF
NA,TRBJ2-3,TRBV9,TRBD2,TGTGCCAGCAGCGAGTCGACTAGCGGGGGGGCGCAAGATACGCAGTATTTT,CASSESTSGGAQDTQYF
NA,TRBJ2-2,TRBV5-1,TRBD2,TGCGCCAGCAGCCCCTGGGCCTCCTTCCGGGGGGACACCGGGGAGCTGTTTTTT,CASSPWASFRGDTGELFF
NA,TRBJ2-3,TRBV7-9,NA,TGTGCCAGCAGCTACGACAGGTCTACGCAGTATTTT,CASSYDRSTQYF
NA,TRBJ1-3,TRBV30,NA,TGTGCCGGAGTGAAGACCCCAAACTCTGGAAACACCATATATTTT,CAGVKTPNSGNTIYF
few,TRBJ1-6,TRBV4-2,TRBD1,TGTGCCAGCAGCCAGGCCGGACAGGATCGACCACCCCTCCACTTT,CASSQAGQDRPPLHF
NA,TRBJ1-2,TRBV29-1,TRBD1,TGCAGCGTTGTGGGGACAGCTTATGGCTACACCTTC,CSVVGTAYGYTF
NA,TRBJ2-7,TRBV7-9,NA,TGTGCCAGCAGCCCCCTCTACGAGCAGTACTTC,CASSPLYEQYF
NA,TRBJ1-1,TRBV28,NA,TGTGCCAGCAGTTTAGGGAACACTGAAGCTTTCTTT,CASSLGNTEAFF